One and the same sample provided the 19 T cell receptor beta chains below, sequenced in a study of CD8+CD57+ T cells in acquired aplastic anemia. TCR beta VDJ and CDR3 were profiled, and genomic DNA was the template. Each CDR3 protein is one row after TCRdb ran MiXCR on the reads. Of roughly 170,000 distinct CDR3 sequences listed, about 44% are singletons. Patients selected for sequencing had displayed CD8+CD57+ cell expansion by flow cytometry. The sequenced sample consisted of sorted CD4+, CD8+, or CD8+CD57+ T cells (not recorded which) from PBMCs. Receptors were obtained from a human donor with aplastic anemia.

In this sample, this clonotype turned up many times. The chain has TRBV9 and TRBJ2-1; D unclear. Trimming stripped 1 base from V and 4 bases from J, with 12 bases between. The germline V gene encodes CDR1 SGDLS and CDR2 YYNGEE. The CDR3 loop spans 15 amino acids. The CDR3 loop reads CASSVSAATYNEQFF. The DNA for the CDR3 is TGTGCCAGCAGCGTAAGCGCGGCGACATACAATGAGCAGTTCTTC.

This clonotype was detected a few times. A junction boundary mismatches the germline segment, possibly from a read error. The chain uses TRBV25-1 and TRBJ1-2, with unresolved D. The germline V gene encodes CDR1 MGHDK and CDR2 SYGVNS. The length of the CDR3 is 13 residues. The CDR3 nucleotides are TGTGCCATCAGTGAGTCGAATAACTATGGCTACACCTTC. As protein: CAISESNNYGYTF.

This chain uses TRBV6-2 or TRBV6-3 with TRBJ1-1; the D is unclear. With 8 bases removed from V and 5 bases from J, the gap between germline ends came to 15 bases. This CDR3 has 13 amino acids. Per the germline V gene, CDR1 is MNHEY and CDR2 is SVGEGT. The CDR3 loop is CASQEQVGTEAFF. The CDR3 region has the DNA TGTGCCAGCCAGGAGCAGGTGGGGACTGAAGCTTTCTTT.

The rearrangement links TRBV10-3 to TRBJ2-7, with TRBD1 matching over 7 bases. The CDR3 has 12 residues. CDR1 is ENHRY, CDR2 SYGVKD, per germline. CDR3 DNA sequence: TGTGCGACGGGCAGGACAGGTGGGGAGCAGTACTTC. It is translated as CATGRTGGEQYF.

The CDR3: CASSLDGRGEAFF. DNA of the CDR3: TGTGCCAGCAGCTTAGACGGGCGGGGTGAAGCTTTCTTT. V is TRBV7-8 and J is TRBJ1-1; D unclear. The CDR3 is 13 residues long. CDR1 and CDR2 (germline): SGHVS, FQNEAQ. Trimming pared 1 base from V and 7 bases from J, leaving 10 bases between.

The chain couples TRBV10-3 to TRBJ1-1; perhaps TRBD1 as D (6 bases). V lost 6 bases and J 2 bases, leaving 10 bases between the germline ends. Germline values: CDR1 ENHRY, CDR2 SYGVKD. The CDR3 totals 13 residues. The chain's CDR3 is CAISEDSNTEAFF. CDR3 nucleotide sequence: TGTGCCATCAGCGAGGACAGTAACACTGAAGCTTTCTTT.

This clonotype was seen many times. The genes are TRBV24-1 and TRBJ2-3; the D gene could be TRBD1 or TRBD2 (5 bases each). V lost 9 bases and J 1 base, leaving 19 bases between the germline ends. CDR1 KGHDR and CDR2 SFDVKD come from the germline V gene. This CDR3 has 16 amino acids. CDR3 sequence reads: CATLTFPGPRTDTQYF. In DNA, the CDR3 is TGTGCCACCCTTACTTTCCCGGGACCTCGCACAGATACGCAGTATTTT.

This sequence joins TRBV7-2 and TRBJ2-1, with 7 bases that match TRBD2. Germline trimming cut 5 bases from V and 14 bases from J; bases unmatched to any gene: 9. Germline CDR1 is SGHTA and CDR2 is FQGNSA. The CDR3 loop spans 12 amino acids. The CDR3 DNA reads as TGTGCCAGCAGCAGACAAGCGGGGTGGGAGTTCTTC. This translates into CASSRQAGWEFF.

V usage is TRBV20-1 and J usage is TRBJ1-2; no definite D call. This CDR3 has 12 amino acids. Germline values: CDR1 DFQATT, CDR2 SNEGSKA (reference sequence). Trimming shortened V by 3 bases and J by 8 bases, and 13 bases separated the two germline ends. CDR3 coding DNA: TGCAGTGCTAGCCCGATGGGTTCCGGCTACACCTTC. It specifies CSASPMGSGYTF.

The V call is TRBV2, the J call TRBJ2-5; 10 bases are shared with TRBD1. CDR1 SNHLY and CDR2 FYNNEI come from the germline V gene. CDR3 length: 14 residues. The junction had 10 bases not matched to a gene; V was cut back by 8 bases and J by 7 bases. This chain's CDR3 is CASGSGTGEGTQYF. CDR3 coding DNA: TGTGCCAGCGGCTCCGGGACAGGGGAAGGGACCCAGTACTTC.

A remark on this clonotype: Given a much more abundant clone one base away, this may be a read error. This sequence joins TRBV6-5 and TRBJ1-1; D gene uncertain. Germline V gene sequence: CDR1 MNHEY, CDR2 SVGAGI. The CDR3 totals 15 residues. The CDR3 loop reads CASSSWVLSNSEAFF. DNA for the CDR3: TGTGCCAGCAGTTCCTGGGTCCTATCGAACTCTGAAGCTTTCTTT.

V usage is TRBV15 and J usage is TRBJ2-1; D ambiguous. Germline V gene lookup returns CDR1 LNHNV and CDR2 YYDKDF (reference sequence). Between the trimmed V and J ends, which lost 0 bases and 10 bases, there was a span of 7 bases. The CDR3 length is 12 residues. CDR3: CATSRDLSEQFF. The CDR3 nucleotides are TGTGCCACCAGCAGAGATCTATCGGAGCAGTTCTTC.

This clonotype was seen repeatedly, ten times or more. At one end the junction does not follow the germline gene, possibly because of a read error. The gene calls are TRBV5-8 and TRBJ1-5, with no clear D. CDR1 is SGHTS and CDR2 is YDEGEE in the germline V gene. The CDR3 totals 15 residues. CDR3 residues: CATSPRDVSNQPQHF. CDR3 nucleotide sequence: TGTGCCACCAGCCCCCGGGATGTTAGCAATCAGCCCCAGCATTTT. Supplemented by reference TRBV5-8 and TRBJ1-5, the full variable domain reads EAGVTQSPTHLIKTRGQQATLRCSPISGHTSVYWYQQALGLGLQFLLWYDEGEERNRGNFPPRFSGRQFPNYSSELNVNALELEDSALYLCATSPRDVSNQPQHFGDGTRLSIL.

The chain links TRBV9 to TRBJ1-6; 10 nucleotides match TRBD1. The CDR3 is 13 amino acids. The junction had 5 bases not matched to a gene; V was cut back by 7 bases and J by 10 bases. Germline CDR1 is SGDLS and CDR2 is YYNGEE. The CDR3 reads CASGTGERSPLHF. For the CDR3, the DNA is TGTGCCAGCGGGACAGGGGAACGGTCACCCCTCCACTTT. The whole variable domain, remainder taken from reference TRBV9 and TRBJ1-6, is DSGVTQTPKHLITATGQRVTLRCSPRSGDLSVYWYQQSLDQGLQFLIQYYNGEERAKGNILERFSAQQFPDLHSELNLSSLELGDSALYFCASGTGERSPLHFGNGTRLTVT.

V is TRBV24-1 and J is TRBJ1-1; possible D gene TRBD1, 5 bases. The V gene's germline CDR1 is KGHDR and CDR2 SFDVKD. The CDR3 has 15 residues. Between the trimmed V and J ends, which lost 3 bases and 1 base, there was a span of 11 bases. Here the CDR3 DNA reads TGTGCCACCAGTGATGCCGGGACGGCGAACACTGAAGCTTTCTTT. This encodes CATSDAGTANTEAFF.

This clonotype is a singleton in its sample. V usage is TRBV20-1 and J usage is TRBJ1-1, with D possibly matching TRBD1 (5 bases). Germline CDR1 reads DFQATT; CDR2 reads SNEGSKA (reference sequence). The length of the CDR3 is 14 residues. V gave up 2 bases and J gave up 4 bases, with 14 bases separating them. The chain's CDR3 is CSARTLDSGTEAFF. CDR3 DNA sequence: TGCAGTGCTAGAACCCTAGACAGTGGCACTGAAGCTTTCTTT.

This clonotype was detected only a few times. The rearrangement joins TRBV2 to TRBJ2-7; D is undetermined. The V end was cut by 1 base, the J end by 12 bases, with 10 bases between. Germline assignment: CDR1 SNHLY and CDR2 FYNNEI. The CDR3 is made up of 11 amino acids. In DNA form, the CDR3 reads TGTGCCAGCAGTGAAGGTGTAATTCCGTACTTC. This sequence encodes CASSEGVIPYF.

Comment on this clonotype: Lacking the conserved final phenylalanine or tryptophan, this CDR3 likely reflects a read error. The genes are TRBV25-1 and TRBJ2-5; 12 nucleotides align to TRBD2. Trimming took 1 base from V and 3 from J; bases not matched to a gene: 12. CDR3 length equals 19 residues. CDR1 MGHDK and CDR2 SYGVNS come from the germline V gene. The DNA of the CDR3 is TGTGCCAGCAGTGAATGGAGACTAGCGGGAGTTAGCCACGAAGAGACCCAGTACTCC. It is translated as CASSEWRLAGVSHEETQYS.

This clonotype showed up just a few times. V gene TRBV24-1 combines with J gene TRBJ2-7; TRBD1 might be the D (7 bases). The CDR3 is made up of 15 amino acids. V was pared by 4 bases and J by 4 bases, with 16 bases between. Looked up from germline, CDR1 is KGHDR and CDR2 is SFDVKD. CDR3 nucleotides: TGTGCCACCAGTGACCGCAGGGGGGCGTTTTACGAGCAGTACTTC. Residues: CATSDRRGAFYEQYF.